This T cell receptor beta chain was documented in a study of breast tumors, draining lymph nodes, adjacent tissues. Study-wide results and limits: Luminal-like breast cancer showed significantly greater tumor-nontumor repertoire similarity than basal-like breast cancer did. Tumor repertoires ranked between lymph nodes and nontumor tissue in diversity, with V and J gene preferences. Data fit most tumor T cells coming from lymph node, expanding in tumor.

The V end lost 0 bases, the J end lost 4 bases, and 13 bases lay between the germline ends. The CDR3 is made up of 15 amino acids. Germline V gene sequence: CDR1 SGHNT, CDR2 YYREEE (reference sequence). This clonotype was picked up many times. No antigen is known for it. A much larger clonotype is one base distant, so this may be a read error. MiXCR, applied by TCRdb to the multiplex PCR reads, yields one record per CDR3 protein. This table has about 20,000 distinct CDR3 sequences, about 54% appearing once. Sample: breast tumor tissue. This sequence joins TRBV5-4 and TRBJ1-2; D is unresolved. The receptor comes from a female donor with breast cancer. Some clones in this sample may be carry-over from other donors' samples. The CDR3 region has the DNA TGTGCCAGCAGCTTGGCAGCAGCGGGCTTCTATGGCTACACCTTC. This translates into CASSLAAAGFYGYTF. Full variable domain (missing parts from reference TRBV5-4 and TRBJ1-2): ETGVTQSPTHLIKTRGQQVTLRCSSQSGHNTVSWYQQALGQGPQFIFQYYREEENGRGNFPPRFSGLQFPNYSSELNVNALELDDSALYLCASSLAAAGFYGYTFGSGTRLTVV.